What follows is one TCR beta chain and its context. This CDR3 is built from 14 residues. CDR1 and CDR2 from the germline V gene are LGHNA and YSLEER. TCRdb derives one entry per CDR3 protein from the 5' RACE reads, leaving out DNA. Found here are some 150,000 distinct CDR3 sequences; the top ten clones hold approximately 7.4%. This sample was taken from a study of monozygotic twins with inflammatory bowel disease. The TCR was taken from a human donor with ulcerative colitis or Crohn's disease, or a healthy co-twin of an affected twin (not recorded which). The gene calls are TRBV4-3 and TRBJ1-5; TCRdb returns TRBD1, unconfirmable since there is no DNA. Sequencing was done on a sample of blood. The CDR3 spells CASSQRQGNQPQHF.